Shown below are 27 T cell receptor beta chains from a single sample sequenced in a study of T-cell memory formation after mild COVID-19. Via MiXCR, TCRdb re-called the 5' RACE reads, giving one row per CDR3 protein. The table records around 130,000 distinct CDR3 sequences, roughly 15% of them present only once. The sample taken for sequencing was PBMCs or a T cell subset sorted from them (not recorded which). All receptors come from an adult woman who had mild COVID-19 (a few samples of this study predate the infection). Cell type and time point are not known.

The chain couples TRBV25-1 to TRBJ1-2, with D perhaps matching TRBD1 (5 bases). The length of the CDR3 is 14 residues. V was shortened by 4 bases and J by 1 base, with 10 bases between the two germline ends. CDR1 and CDR2 (germline): MGHDK, SYGVNS. CDR3 in DNA: TGTGCCAGCAGTGCACGGGACGGTAACTATGGCTACACCTTC. The encoded protein is CASSARDGNYGYTF.

V and J are TRBV5-1 and TRBJ2-5; 8 positions match TRBD2. CDR1 and CDR2 from the germline V gene are SGHRS and YFSETQ. The CDR3 is 16 residues long. Trimming took 0 bases from V and 5 from J; bases not matched to a gene: 9. CDR3 sequence (DNA): TGCGCCAGCAGCTTGGGGGCTAGCGGGCCCTTGGAGACCCAGTACTTC. Translating it yields CASSLGASGPLETQYF.

CDR3 residues: CASSFSGTGLVSSGANVLTF. The CDR3 DNA sequence: TGTGCCAGCAGTTTTTCAGGGACAGGGCTTGTAAGCTCTGGGGCCAACGTCCTGACTTTC. The chain couples TRBV12-3 or TRBV12-4 to TRBJ2-6, with TRBD1 matching 9 bases. The CDR3 has 20 residues. Trimming cost V 3 bases and J 0 bases; bases outside gene matches: 12.

This clonotype was picked up many times. V and J are TRBV9 and TRBJ2-1, with 8 nucleotides matching TRBD2. V shed 0 bases and J 10 bases; nucleotides not matched to a gene: 6. From germline, CDR1 is SGDLS and CDR2 YYNGEE. The CDR3 spans 14 residues. The CDR3 DNA follows: TGTGCCAGCAGCGTAGGGTCAGCGGGAGAAGAGCAGTTCTTC. This sequence encodes CASSVGSAGEEQFF.

V gene TRBV6-5 combines with J gene TRBJ1-4; D gene ambiguous. Germline loops: CDR1 MNHEY, CDR2 SVGAGI. The CDR3 is made up of 15 amino acids. Trimming shortened V by 0 bases and J by 6 bases, and 11 bases separated the two germline ends. DNA of the CDR3: TGTGCCAGCAGTTACTCTCCACACTGGGATGAAAAACTGTTTTTT. Amino acids: CASSYSPHWDEKLFF.

This clonotype has just a few counts. This sequence joins TRBV9 and TRBJ2-3; the match to TRBD2 covers 9 bases. From germline, CDR1 is SGDLS and CDR2 YYNGEE. J was trimmed by 7 bases and V by 6 bases; bases with no gene match: 12. The CDR3 spans 15 residues. The CDR3, as DNA: TGTGCCAGCACCCACGGAGCGGGGGGTTCGAATACGCAGTATTTT. This sequence encodes CASTHGAGGSNTQYF.

J is TRBJ2-7 and V is TRBV13; 10 positions agree with TRBD1. Germline V gene sequence: CDR1 PRHDT, CDR2 FYEKMQ (reference sequence). This CDR3 spans 16 amino acids. Trimming took 2 bases from V and 5 from J; bases not matched to a gene: 9. In DNA form, the CDR3 reads TGTGCCAGCAGCTTACCCGAGACAGGGGGCCGTAACGAGCAGTACTTC. It codes for CASSLPETGGRNEQYF. The whole variable domain, remainder taken from reference TRBV13 and TRBJ2-7, is AAGVIQSPRHLIKEKRETATLKCYPIPRHDTVYWYQQGPGQDPQFLISFYEKMQSDKGSIPDRFSAQQFSDYHSELNMSSLELGDSALYFCASSLPETGGRNEQYFGPGTRLTVT.

V usage is TRBV6-5 and J usage is TRBJ2-7; 7 bases match TRBD2. The CDR3 length is 15 residues. J was trimmed by 2 bases and V by 2 bases; bases with no gene match: 6. Germline assignment: CDR1 MNHEY and CDR2 SVGAGI. CDR3 protein: CASSYLKRDPYEQYF. DNA of the CDR3: TGTGCCAGCAGTTACCTAAAGCGGGACCCCTACGAGCAGTACTTC.

The chain links TRBV11-1 to TRBJ2-7; D might be TRBD2 (6 bases). The CDR3 consists of 13 residues. Germline lookup yields CDR1 SGHAT and CDR2 FQDESV (reference sequence). Trimming stripped 4 bases from V and 4 bases from J, with 11 bases between. CDR3 nucleotide sequence: TGTGCCAGCAGCTCTGGGACTCTTTACGAGCAGTACTTC. It yields the protein CASSSGTLYEQYF. Looking up the rest from reference TRBV11-1 and TRBJ2-7 gives the full variable domain: EAEVAQSPRYKITEKSQAVAFWCDPISGHATLYWYRQILGQGPELLVQFQDESVVDDSQLPKDRFSAERLKGVDSTLKIQPAELGDSAMYLCASSSGTLYEQYFGPGTRLTVT.

The table lists this clonotype with a count of one. The chain carries TRBV7-6 and TRBJ2-1; TRBD2 is a possible D gene (7 bases). The germline V gene has CDR1 SGHVS and CDR2 FNYEAQ. Trimming left V 1 base short and J 2 bases short, with 12 bases between. The CDR3 runs 16 residues. The CDR3, as DNA: TGTGCCAGCAGCTTAGGGGCGGGGGCCCCCTACAATGAGCAGTTCTTC. Its translation: CASSLGAGAPYNEQFF. Using reference TRBV7-6 and TRBJ2-1 for the parts outside the CDR3, the full variable domain is GAGVSQSPRYKVTKRGQDVALRCDPISGHVSLYWYRQALGQGPEFLTYFNYEAQQDKSGLPNDRFSAERPEGSISTLTIQRTEQRDSAMYRCASSLGAGAPYNEQFFGPGTRLTVL.

The CDR3 bases are TGTGCCAGCAGCTATAAGGGGGCGGATACGCAGTATTTT. Its protein is CASSYKGADTQYF. The V and J genes are TRBV7-3 and TRBJ2-3, with 7 bases aligning to TRBD1. V gave up 4 bases and J gave up 6 bases; unmatched junction bases: 4. Germline V CDR1 and CDR2: SGHTA, FQGTGA. This CDR3 spans 13 amino acids.

The CDR3: CASSPPGSNNEQFF. CDR3 DNA sequence: TGTGCCAGCAGCCCCCCGGGCAGCAACAATGAGCAGTTCTTC. This rearrangement joins TRBV7-9 to TRBJ2-1, with D unresolved. V was trimmed by 5 bases and J by 5 bases, leaving 13 bases between them. CDR3 length equals 14 residues. Per germline, CDR1 SEHNR and CDR2 FQNEAQ (reference sequence). The whole variable domain, remainder taken from reference TRBV7-9 and TRBJ2-1, is DTGVSQNPRHKITKRGQNVTFRCDPISEHNRLYWYRQTLGQGPEFLTYFQNEAQLEKSRLLSDRFSAERPKGSFSTLEIQRTEQGDSAMYLCASSPPGSNNEQFFGPGTRLTVL.

This clonotype occurred many times. The chain links TRBV29-1 to TRBJ2-3; D might be TRBD2 (5 bases). Germline assignment: CDR1 SQVTM and CDR2 ANQGSEA. V lost 4 bases, J lost 4 bases, and 9 bases lay in between. The CDR3 has 12 amino acids. The CDR3 DNA reads as TGCAGCGTTGGAGGGATCGCAGATACGCAGTATTTT. This codes for CSVGGIADTQYF.

This clonotype has only a few counts. The chain has TRBV19 and TRBJ2-7, with 10 bases fitting TRBD2. The junction had 6 bases not matched to a gene; V was cut back by 6 bases and J by 1 base. The germline CDR1 and CDR2 sequences are LNHDA and SQIVND (reference sequence). This CDR3 region has 15 residues. The CDR3 nucleotides read TGTGCCAGTAGGTCCGGGACTAGCGCATCCTACGAGCAGTACTTC. It is translated as CASRSGTSASYEQYF.

The V gene is TRBV6-1, the J gene TRBJ2-7; D gene unclear. Trimming removed 5 bases at V and 1 base at J, with 15 bases between. CDR1 and CDR2 from the germline V gene are MNHNS and SASEGT. The CDR3 sequence is 15 residues long. Written as DNA, the CDR3 is TGTGCCAGCAGTCAGTCTGGGTCAAGGTCCTACGAGCAGTACTTC. Protein sequence: CASSQSGSRSYEQYF.

The J gene is TRBJ2-2, the V gene TRBV3-1; unclear D gene. The V gene's germline CDR1 is LGHDT and CDR2 YNNKEL (reference sequence). Trimming left V 1 base short and J 4 bases short, with 7 bases between. The CDR3 covers 14 residues. CDR3 coding DNA: TGTGCCAGCAGCCAAGGGGTATTCACCGGGGAGCTGTTTTTT. Protein: CASSQGVFTGELFF.

The V gene is TRBV27, the J gene TRBJ1-1; no definite D call. The CDR3 is 13 amino acids. Germline V gene data show CDR1 as MNHEY and CDR2 as SMNVEV (reference sequence). Trimming left V 3 bases short and J 8 bases short, with 13 bases between. The CDR3 sequence: CASSLVAVGEAFF. DNA for the CDR3: TGTGCCAGCAGTTTGGTTGCAGTCGGGGAAGCTTTCTTT.

The genes are TRBV15 and TRBJ2-7; weak D call: TRBD2 (5 bases). This CDR3 has 12 residues. The V and J ends lost 3 bases and 6 bases respectively, with 9 bases between them. The germline V gene has CDR1 LNHNV and CDR2 YYDKDF (reference sequence). The CDR3 reads CATSRRAGEQYF. CDR3 coding DNA: TGTGCCACCAGCAGGAGGGCGGGCGAGCAGTACTTC. Filled out from reference TRBV15 and TRBJ2-7, the complete variable domain reads DAMVIQNPRYQVTQFGKPVTLSCSQTLNHNVMYWYQQKSSQAPKLLFHYYDKDFNNEADTPDNFQSRRPNTSFCFLDIRSPGLGDTAMYLCATSRRAGEQYFGPGTRLTVT.

This clonotype occurred many times. The chain uses TRBV3-1 and TRBJ2-7, with a weak D call TRBD2 (6 bases). V lost 1 base and J lost 0, with 10 bases in between. This CDR3 contains 15 residues. The germline CDR1 and CDR2 sequences are LGHDT and YNNKEL (reference sequence). CDR3 sequence reads: CASSQAAGSSYEQYF. The DNA of the CDR3 is TGTGCCAGCAGCCAAGCGGCGGGGAGCTCCTACGAGCAGTACTTC.

This clonotype is a singleton in its sample. The CDR3 carries no conserved terminal phenylalanine or tryptophan, so it likely arises from a read error. The chain combines TRBV18 with TRBJ2-1; 14 bases map to TRBD2. The germline V gene encodes CDR1 KGHSH and CDR2 LQKENI. V was clipped by 6 bases and J by 10 bases; unmatched bases: 2. The CDR3 covers 13 residues. The chain's CDR3 is CASSRTSGGEQFL. The CDR3 nucleotides read TGTGCCAGCTCCCGGACTAGCGGGGGGGAGCAGTTCTTA.

The chain couples TRBV18 to TRBJ2-7; 7 bases match TRBD2. The CDR3 extends over 14 amino acids. Germline CDR1 and CDR2: KGHSH and LQKENI. J was trimmed by 5 bases and V by 6 bases; bases with no gene match: 10. CDR3 protein: CASSRTRGVDEQYF. The CDR3 DNA follows: TGTGCCAGCTCCCGGACTAGAGGCGTGGACGAGCAGTACTTC.

The chain combines TRBV7-2 with TRBJ2-7; D is unresolved. The CDR3 runs 13 residues. The germline V and J ends were trimmed by 5 bases and 6 bases, with 14 bases remaining between them. Germline assignment: CDR1 SGHTA and CDR2 FQGNSA. The CDR3 loop reads CASSPSTVREQYF. CDR3 DNA sequence: TGTGCCAGCAGCCCGTCGACCGTTCGCGAGCAGTACTTC.

J is TRBJ2-1 and V is TRBV12-3 or TRBV12-4, with 7 bases identical to TRBD2. The CDR3 runs 14 residues. Trimming at V came to 6 bases and at J to 9 bases, leaving 11 bases not matched to a gene. The CDR3 reads CASRPLGGSSEQFF. The CDR3 DNA follows: TGTGCCAGCAGACCCCTGGGGGGGAGTAGTGAGCAGTTCTTC.

This clonotype was detected many times. The genes are TRBV30 and TRBJ2-1, with 7 positions matching TRBD1. Germline V gene lookup returns CDR1 GTSNPN and CDR2 SVGIG (reference sequence). J gave up 5 bases and V 1 base, and 5 bases lay outside the gene matches. There are 14 residues in the CDR3. The CDR3 DNA reads TGTGCCTGGAGTGAGGGCAGGGGGAACAATGAGCAGTTCTTC. This encodes CAWSEGRGNNEQFF.

This chain joins TRBV10-3 and TRBJ2-1; possibly TRBD2 for D (6 bases). V shed 6 bases and J shed 2 bases, with 14 bases lying between them. Germline-derived CDR1 and CDR2 are ENHRY and SYGVKD. There are 15 residues in the CDR3. This chain's CDR3 is CAIRVNSGTYNEQFF. In DNA, the CDR3 is TGTGCCATCAGGGTTAATAGCGGAACCTACAATGAGCAGTTCTTC.

The V and J genes are TRBV29-1 and TRBJ2-7; 8 bases map to TRBD1. CDR3 length: 13 residues. V lost 4 bases and J lost 5; bases outside the gene matches: 7. Germline CDR1 and CDR2: SQVTM and ANQGSEA. The CDR3 DNA reads as TGCAGCGTTGTAGGGACAGGAGGGAACGAGCAGTACTTC. Its protein is CSVVGTGGNEQYF.

In its sample, this clonotype was seen a few times. V gene TRBV12-3 or TRBV12-4 combines with J gene TRBJ2-1; 7 positions match TRBD1. The V segment lost 5 bases and the J segment 0 bases; nucleotides outside the gene matches: 16. This CDR3 has 19 residues. Here the CDR3 DNA reads TGTGCCAGCAGTCCCCGGGACAGTGGCATATCGAGCTCCTACAATGAGCAGTTCTTC. It encodes CASSPRDSGISSSYNEQFF.